This TCR beta chain was recovered during a study of response to subunit inactivated influenza vaccine. Study conclusions and caveats: The study's authors posited that every seasonal influenza vaccination enlists few new T cells.

TCRdb independently ran MiXCR on the RT-PCR reads; one entry per CDR3 protein. The sample lists fewer than 700,000 distinct CDR3 sequences, roughly 13% occurring once. This clonotype was seen a few times. The antigen is not known. This CDR3 contains 17 residues. From germline, CDR1 is KGHDR and CDR2 SFDVKD. V lost 2 bases and J lost 2, with 15 bases in between. The rearrangement links TRBV24-1 to TRBJ1-5, with D hard to call. The origin of this receptor is a man between 50 and 59 years old who received an inactivated influenza vaccine. The sample here was PBMCs from blood, taken more than 35 days after vaccination. The CDR3 coding sequence is TGTGCCACCAGTGATTCCCGTGCGGGTGGGGGCAATCAGCCCCAGCATTTT. It codes for CATSDSRAGGGNQPQHF.